This T cell receptor beta chain was captured in a study of response to subunit inactivated influenza vaccine. TCRdb re-derived calls from the RT-PCR reads in MiXCR, one entry per CDR3 protein. The repertoire has hundreds of thousands of distinct CDR3 sequences, 7.6% of them found once; the top ten carry around 13%. Study results and limitations: The authors proposed limited new T cell recruitment per seasonal influenza vaccination.

The V gene lost 3 bases and the J gene lost 3 bases, with 5 bases spanning the gap. Germline V gene lookup returns CDR1 SGHAT and CDR2 FQNNGV. The CDR3 runs 12 residues. This clonotype was counted only a few times. Its matching antigen is unknown. The sequence was collected from a man aged 50-75 years who received an inactivated influenza vaccine. The sample in question was PBMCs from blood, obtained less than 30 months after vaccination. The rearrangement joins TRBV11-2 to TRBJ1-1; D call uncertain. The CDR3: CASSFRDTEAFF. CDR3 DNA sequence: TGTGCCAGCAGCTTTAGGGACACTGAAGCTTTCTTT. Using reference TRBV11-2 and TRBJ1-1 for the parts outside the CDR3, the full variable domain is EAGVAQSPRYKIIEKRQSVAFWCNPISGHATLYWYQQILGQGPKLLIQFQNNGVVDDSQLPKDRFSAERLKGVDSTLKIQPAKLEDSAVYLCASSFRDTEAFFGQGTRLTVV.